The rows below give T cell receptor beta chains drawn from one sample of a study of blood T cell repertoires in COVID-19. Repertoires were generated with immunoSEQ multiplex PCR, while TCRdb's copy carries only in-frame clones and drops some. The repertoire has 370,000 or so clones, more than 75% of them found once; the top ten carry roughly 1.1%. Sequencing input: peripheral blood. The receptors here all came from a human donor with acute or convalescent COVID-19. The donor label of this sample is uncertain. The CDR3 runs from the conserved cysteine through the conserved F or W. D genes are given only for firm matches. Size tells how often a clone was seen (once, few, many) or the class of an expanded clone, and some rows leave it out.

NA	NA	TRBV12-3/TRBV12-4	11	TRBJ1-1	TGTGCCAGCAGTTTGCGGGATGAAGCTTTCTTT	CASSLRDEAFF
NA	TRBD1	TRBV7-9	15	TRBJ2-7	TGTGCCAGCAGCCGTAGCCGACAGGGGGGCTACGAGCAGTACTTC	CASSRSRQGGYEQYF
NA	NA	TRBV5-5	13	TRBJ1-5	TGTGCCAGCAGCCTAATTACAGGGCAGCCCCAGCATTTT	CASSLITGQPQHF
NA	NA	TRBV19	13	TRBJ1-6	TGTGCCAGTAGTATATCGGCGGGTTCACCCCTCCACTTT	CASSISAGSPLHF
NA	TRBD1	TRBV30	16	TRBJ1-2	TGTGCCTGGAGTGTACTTCGGGCAGGGGGTATCTATGGCTACACCTTC	CAWSVLRAGGIYGYTF
once	TRBD1	TRBV27	17	TRBJ2-6	TGTGCCAGCTCTTCCCCATCGGGACAGGCTGGGGCCAACGTCCTGACTTTC	CASSSPSGQAGANVLTF
NA	TRBD2	TRBV5-4	15	TRBJ2-7	TGTGCCAGCAGCTCCAGGACTAGCGGTTCCTACGAGCAGTACTTC	CASSSRTSGSYEQYF
NA	TRBD1	TRBV6-5	15	TRBJ2-1	TGTGCCAGCAGCATGGACAGGGGGAACTACAATGAGCAGTTCTTC	CASSMDRGNYNEQFF
NA	NA	TRBV3-1/TRBV3-2	15	TRBJ1-2	TGTGCCAGCAGCCAAGCTAATACAGGGATCTATGGCTACACCTTC	CASSQANTGIYGYTF
NA	NA	TRBV6-6	13	TRBJ1-5	TGTGCCAGCAGTGGCGGGGGTTCCCAGCCCCAGCATTTT	CASSGGGSQPQHF
NA	NA	TRBV2	14	TRBJ2-7	TGTGCCAGCAGTGGACGGTCCCGGGTAAAGGAGCAGTACTTC	CASSGRSRVKEQYF
NA	NA	TRBV12-3/TRBV12-4	12	TRBJ1-6	TGTGCCAGCAGTTTCCATCATTCACCCCTCCACTTT	CASSFHHSPLHF
NA	NA	TRBV6-1	14	TRBJ2-7	TGTGCCAGCAGTGAAGACCTAGTGTTCTACGAGCAGTACTTC	CASSEDLVFYEQYF
NA	NA	TRBV19	13	TRBJ2-5	TGTGCCAGTAGGCCAGGGGCGCGGGAGACCCAGTACTTC	CASRPGARETQYF
NA	NA	TRBV4-1	15	TRBJ2-3	TGCGCCAGCAGCCAAGGGGGACTGGCACGAGATACGCAGTATTTT	CASSQGGLARDTQYF
NA	TRBD1	TRBV4-2	17	TRBJ1-4	TGTGCCAGCAGGACTCGGTCCTTCGGAACAGGGGATGAAAAACTGTTTTTT	CASRTRSFGTGDEKLFF
few	NA	TRBV18	13	TRBJ1-2	TGTGCCAGCTCACCAGCGTTACAGGGCGGCTACACCTTC	CASSPALQGGYTF
once	NA	TRBV14	15	TRBJ1-5	TGTGCCAGCAGCCAACAGGGCGTAGCCAATCAGCCCCAGCATTTT	CASSQQGVANQPQHF
NA	NA	TRBV19	11	TRBJ1-2	TGTGCCAGTAGTGGGAGTATTGGCTACACCTTC	CASSGSIGYTF
once	TRBD2	TRBV3-1/TRBV3-2	17	TRBJ2-1	TGTGCCAGCAGCCCAGATCACACTAGCGGGAGCTACAATGAGCAGTTCTTC	CASSPDHTSGSYNEQFF
NA	NA	TRBV4-1	16	TRBJ2-5	TGCGCCAGCAGCCAATCGGGGGTCCGGGGGCAAGAGACCCAGTACTTC	CASSQSGVRGQETQYF
few	TRBD1	TRBV18	14	TRBJ2-5	TGTGCCAGCTCACCCCTAGGGGGCCGAGAGACCCAGTACTTC	CASSPLGGRETQYF
once	NA	TRBV12-3/TRBV12-4	12	TRBJ1-5	TGTGCCAGCAGTCTACAGGGTCAGCCCCAGCATTTT	CASSLQGQPQHF
NA	TRBD2	TRBV11-2	14	TRBJ2-1	TGTGCCAGCAGCTTAGTTAGCGGGAACAATGAGCAGTTCTTC	CASSLVSGNNEQFF
NA	TRBD1	TRBV24-1	13	TRBJ2-5	TGTGCCACCAGTGTTAGGGGGCGAGAGACCCAGTACTTC	CATSVRGRETQYF
NA	NA	TRBV5-6	13	TRBJ1-2	TGTGCCAGCAGCCACCGGGGAGCAGCAGACTACACCTTC	CASSHRGAADYTF
NA	NA	TRBV18	13	TRBJ1-1	TGTGCCAGCTCACTCGACATGAAGTCTGAAGCTTTCTTT	CASSLDMKSEAFF
NA	NA	TRBV2	13	TRBJ1-1	TGTGCCAGCAGTGTACAGATGAACACTGAAGCTTTCTTT	CASSVQMNTEAFF
NA	NA	TRBV7-9	15	TRBJ2-7	TGTGCCAGCAGCTTACAGGCAGCCAGGTTTTACGAGCAGTACTTC	CASSLQAARFYEQYF
NA	NA	TRBV27	17	TRBJ1-2	TGTGCCAGCAGTTTATATAACAGAGAAAGAGAATGGTATGGCTACACCTTC	CASSLYNREREWYGYTF
NA	NA	TRBV5-1	15	TRBJ1-4	TGCGCCAGCAGCTTGGTTAACCAGGGGAATGAAAAACTGTTTTTT	CASSLVNQGNEKLFF
NA	TRBD1	TRBV5-1	15	TRBJ2-2	TGCGCCAGCAGCCTCCGGACAGGGGATGTCGGGGAGCTGTTTTTT	CASSLRTGDVGELFF
NA	NA	TRBV18	13	TRBJ1-1	TGTGCCAGCTCACACGGGGAGAACACTGAAGCTTTCTTT	CASSHGENTEAFF
NA	TRBD1	TRBV2	13	TRBJ1-6	TGTGCCAAGGGACAGGGGGCAGAGTCACCCCTCCACTTT	CAKGQGAESPLHF
NA	NA	TRBV5-5	14	TRBJ2-2	TGTGCCAGCAGCTTGGTCCGGGGAAGCGGGGAGCTGTTTTTT	CASSLVRGSGELFF
NA	TRBD1	TRBV30	13	TRBJ1-4	TGTGCCTGGAGCGGGACAGTTCATGAAAAACTGTTTTTT	CAWSGTVHEKLFF
NA	NA	TRBV7-9	13	TRBJ1-1	TGTGCCAGCAGGGACCAGGGGATGACTGAAGCTTTCTTT	CASRDQGMTEAFF
NA	TRBD1	TRBV28	16	TRBJ1-1	TGTGCCAGCAGTATCCTCGGGACAGGGGCGAACACTGAAGCTTTCTTT	CASSILGTGANTEAFF
NA	NA	TRBV2	13	TRBJ1-6	TGTGCCAGCGGTGGCAACAAGTATTCACCCCTCCACTTT	CASGGNKYSPLHF
few	TRBD2	TRBV5-1	17	TRBJ2-6	TGCGCCAGCAGCCACGGGGGGAGGGCATCTGGGGCCAACGTCCTGACTTTC	CASSHGGRASGANVLTF